The following is a T cell receptor beta chain sequence with its context. Its antigen is undetermined. CDR1 and CDR2 from the germline V gene are SGHTA and FQGNSA. This CDR3 is built from 12 residues. V was cut by 5 bases and J by 6 bases, with 9 bases left in between. Here immunoSEQ multiplex PCR was the method, and the copy in TCRdb shows in-frame clones only, minus some. The sample has just over 95,000 clones; roughly nine tenths are singletons. The data belong to a study of T cell responses to AZD1222 COVID-19 vaccine. General study results and limits: It was only after the peak T cell response that any repertoires were sampled. White British donors predominated, females outnumbered males, and clonal diversity was possibly underestimated.

This receptor was obtained from an adult in good health. The sequences come from peripheral blood, collected on day 0 of AZD1222 vaccination. V gene TRBV7-2 combines with J gene TRBJ2-3, with a possible D match to TRBD2 (5 bases). The CDR3 nucleotides read TGTGCCAGCAGCCGGTGGAGGGATACGCAGTATTTT. Amino acid sequence: CASSRWRDTQYF.